A single sample is the source of the 25 T cell receptor beta chains below, sequenced in a study of lymphopenia after photon versus proton radiotherapy. Assay used: immunoSEQ multiplex PCR; TCRdb lists only in-frame clones, some missing. Among 70,000 or so clones listed, more than 75% were seen once. Sequenced here: peripheral blood, sampled from a patient treated with photon-based radiotherapy. The origin of the receptors is a woman in her 70s with pancreatic cancer.

The CDR3 sequence is CSVEAHPNTEAFF. CDR3 nucleotides: TGCAGCGTTGAAGCCCATCCGAACACTGAAGCTTTCTTT. The chain uses TRBV29-1 and TRBJ1-1; D not certain. The CDR3 totals 13 residues. CDR1 is SQVTM, CDR2 ANQGSEA, per germline. The germline V and J ends were trimmed by 1 base and 1 base, with 7 bases remaining between them.

The CDR3 spells CSARGTYEQYF. The CDR3, as DNA: TGCAGTGCTAGAGGAACCTACGAGCAGTACTTC. The rearrangement links TRBV20-1 to TRBJ2-7; D ambiguous. The V end was cut by 1 base, the J end by 2 bases, with 3 bases between. The CDR3 is made up of 11 amino acids. Per the germline V gene, CDR1 is DFQATT and CDR2 is SNEGSKA (reference sequence).

This chain links TRBV5-6 with TRBJ2-5; the match to TRBD1 covers 8 bases. Germline CDR1 SGHDT, CDR2 YYEEEE. This CDR3 comprises 15 residues. V shed 4 bases and J 5 bases; nucleotides not matched to a gene: 10. For the CDR3, the DNA is TGTGCCAGCAGCCTAACCCGGGACAGGAGGGAGACCCAGTACTTC. It codes for CASSLTRDRRETQYF. Combining the CDR3 with reference TRBV5-6 and TRBJ2-5 gives the whole variable domain DAGVTQSPTHLIKTRGQQVTLRCSPKSGHDTVSWYQQALGQGPQFIFQYYEEEERQRGNFPDRFSGHQFPNYSSELNVNALLLGDSALYLCASSLTRDRRETQYFGPGTRLLVL.

The chain combines TRBV4-3 with TRBJ2-5; D uncertain. CDR1 and CDR2 from the germline V gene are LGHNA and YSLEER. The CDR3 length is 13 residues. V shed 2 bases and J shed 3 bases, with 7 bases lying between them. The CDR3 DNA follows: TGCGCCAGCAGCCAACGTATAGAAGAGACCCAGTACTTC. Translated: CASSQRIEETQYF.

This chain connects TRBV14 to TRBJ2-5; 13 bases are a match to TRBD2. The CDR3 sequence is 15 residues long. CDR1 and CDR2 from the germline V gene are SGHDN and FVKESK. The ends lost 4 bases at V and 4 bases at J; junction bases unmatched: 3. Here the CDR3 DNA reads TGTGCCAGCAGCCCGGGACTAGCGGGAACAGAGACCCAGTACTTC. Residues: CASSPGLAGTETQYF.

This chain uses TRBV6-1 with TRBJ2-7; no clear D. V was clipped by 7 bases and J by 0 bases, with 10 bases between them. Per germline, CDR1 MNHNS and CDR2 SASEGT. This CDR3 is built from 13 residues. The CDR3 loop is CASNVWSSYEQYF. The CDR3 DNA reads as TGTGCCAGCAACGTCTGGAGCTCCTACGAGCAGTACTTC.

The chain employs TRBV5-5 and TRBJ2-6, with TRBD1 identical over 10 bases. This CDR3 has 17 amino acids. Germline-derived CDR1 and CDR2 are SGHKS and YYEKEE (reference sequence). After removal of 1 base from V and 0 bases from J, the junction contained 1 base not matched to a gene. As DNA, the CDR3 is TGTGCCAGCAGCTTGCGGACAGGGGGCTCTGGGGCCAACGTCCTGACTTTC. Translating gives CASSLRTGGSGANVLTF.

Turning to this clone: A read error may produce the germline difference seen at one junction end. The rearrangement joins TRBV29-1 to TRBJ2-5; D is undetermined. The CDR3 covers 13 residues. The germline gives CDR1 SQVTM, CDR2 ANQGSEA. CDR3 nucleotides: TGCAGCGTTGAAGGGCAGACTCAAGGGACCCAGTACTTC. Residues: CSVEGQTQGTQYF. The whole variable domain, filled in from reference TRBV29-1 and TRBJ2-5, reads SAVISQKPSRDICQRGTSLTIQCQVDSQVTMMFWYRQQPGQSLTLIATANQGSEATYESGFVIDKFPISRPNLTFSTLTVSNMSPEDSSIYLCSVEGQTQGTQYFGPGTRLLVL.

The chain links TRBV27 to TRBJ2-1; the D gene is possibly TRBD2 (5 bases). The germline gives CDR1 MNHEY, CDR2 SMNVEV (reference sequence). The CDR3 loop spans 16 amino acids. V shed 5 bases and J shed 7 bases, with 21 bases lying between them. The CDR3 loop reads CASSPLEGLGGNEQFF. As DNA, the CDR3 is TGTGCCAGCAGTCCACTAGAGGGTTTGGGTGGGAATGAGCAGTTCTTC.

This clone appeared a single time. This chain connects TRBV29-1 to TRBJ2-3; no definite D call. CDR3 length equals 14 residues. Germline lookup yields CDR1 SQVTM and CDR2 ANQGSEA. V lost 3 bases to trimming and J lost 0 bases, with 10 bases between them. The CDR3 bases are TGCAGCGTTGAGGGCGGTTCTAGCACAGATACGCAGTATTTT. Residues: CSVEGGSSTDTQYF.

J is TRBJ1-4 and V is TRBV7-9; D might be TRBD1 (5 bases). The V end lost 1 base, the J end lost 3 bases, and 9 bases lay between the germline ends. The CDR3 is 15 residues long. Germline assignment: CDR1 SEHNR and CDR2 FQNEAQ (reference sequence). The CDR3 nucleotides are TGTGCCAGCAGCTTAGAGGGACCTCCTAATGAAAAACTGTTTTTT. Amino acid sequence: CASSLEGPPNEKLFF.

For the CDR3, the DNA is TGTGCCAGCAGCTTAGAGGGGCGGGAGTATGAAAAACTGTTTTTT. Amino acids: CASSLEGREYEKLFF. The V gene is TRBV7-9, the J gene TRBJ1-4, with a possible D match to TRBD1 (5 bases). The germline V gene encodes CDR1 SEHNR and CDR2 FQNEAQ (reference sequence). This CDR3 is 15 amino acids long. V dropped 1 base and J dropped 6 bases, with 12 bases sitting between them.

This clone was detected once. This rearrangement joins TRBV30 to TRBJ2-7, with 12 bases that match TRBD1. The CDR3 has 14 residues. J lost 6 bases, V lost 5 bases, and 8 bases had no gene match. Germline values: CDR1 GTSNPN, CDR2 SVGIG (reference sequence). CDR3 coding DNA: TGTGCCTGGGAGTGGGGGACAGGGGGCGTCGAGCAGTACTTC. Translation gives CAWEWGTGGVEQYF.

The J gene is TRBJ2-4, the V gene TRBV11-2; no clear D. This CDR3 comprises 11 residues. Per germline, CDR1 SGHAT and CDR2 FQNNGV. Trimming stripped 1 base from V and 11 bases from J, with 6 bases between. The CDR3 protein is CASSLVRVQYF. The CDR3 DNA reads TGTGCCAGCAGCTTAGTCAGAGTTCAGTACTTC. Full variable domain (remainder filled in from reference TRBV11-2 and TRBJ2-4): EAGVAQSPRYKIIEKRQSVAFWCNPISGHATLYWYQQILGQGPKLLIQFQNNGVVDDSQLPKDRFSAERLKGVDSTLKIQPAKLEDSAVYLCASSLVRVQYFGAGTRLSVL.

The chain couples TRBV4-3 to TRBJ2-3; 9 nucleotides match TRBD2. V gave up 0 bases and J gave up 5 bases; unmatched junction bases: 9. CDR3 length: 17 residues. The germline V gene encodes CDR1 LGHNA and CDR2 YSLEER. CDR3 bases: TGCGCCAGCAGCCAAGAACTCGCGGGAGGGTTTGGAGATACGCAGTATTTT. Translation gives CASSQELAGGFGDTQYF.

The chain carries TRBV28 and TRBJ2-7, with D perhaps given as TRBD1 or TRBD2 (5 bases each). The length of the CDR3 is 11 residues. The V end lost 2 bases, the J end lost 10 bases, and 9 bases lay between the germline ends. Germline lookup yields CDR1 MDHEN and CDR2 SYDVKM. The CDR3 nucleotides read TGTGCCAGCAGTTTACAGGGAGCACAGTACTTC. This gives the protein CASSLQGAQYF.

This chain joins TRBV9 and TRBJ2-1, with a tentative D call TRBD2 (6 bases). Germline assignment: CDR1 SGDLS and CDR2 YYNGEE. Trimming removed 4 bases from V and 2 bases from J, with 19 bases in between. The length of the CDR3 is 17 residues. The CDR3 nucleotides read TGTGCCAGCAGCCCCCGACTGGAGGGCGGCACCTACAATGAGCAGTTCTTC. The encoded protein is CASSPRLEGGTYNEQFF.

The rearrangement links TRBV5-4 to TRBJ2-2; TRBD2 matches at 11 bases. V lost 4 bases, J lost 2 bases, and 7 bases stayed unmatched. There are 17 residues in the CDR3. CDR1 is SGHNT and CDR2 is YYREEE in the germline V gene (reference sequence). The CDR3 sequence: CASSTPTSGTNTGELFF. As DNA, the CDR3 is TGTGCCAGCAGCACCCCGACTAGCGGGACCAACACCGGGGAGCTGTTTTTT.

V usage is TRBV28 and J usage is TRBJ1-5, with TRBD1 as a possible D gene (6 bases). Trimming shortened V by 8 bases and J by 0 bases, and 20 bases separated the two germline ends. Germline CDR1 and CDR2: MDHEN and SYDVKM. The CDR3 is 17 amino acids. This CDR3 reads CASLRRTVSHSNQPQHF. The CDR3 DNA follows: TGTGCCAGCCTACGACGGACAGTTTCGCATAGCAATCAGCCCCAGCATTTT.

This clone was seen once. The genes are TRBV28 and TRBJ1-2; D remains ambiguous. Germline V gene sequence: CDR1 MDHEN, CDR2 SYDVKM. This CDR3 is 13 amino acids long. V gave up 6 bases and J gave up 8 bases, with 16 bases separating them. The CDR3 reads CASSLRAPEGYTF. CDR3 DNA: TGTGCCAGCAGCTTGAGGGCCCCCGAGGGCTACACCTTC.

The CDR3 here is CASSLLGEKLNTEAFF. The CDR3 bases are TGTGCCAGCAGCCTACTGGGGGAAAAACTGAACACTGAAGCTTTCTTT. The chain employs TRBV11-2 and TRBJ1-1; D is possibly TRBD1 (5 bases). Trimming pared 5 bases from V and 0 bases from J, leaving 16 bases between. The length of the CDR3 is 16 residues. The germline V gene has CDR1 SGHAT and CDR2 FQNNGV.

This sequence joins TRBV21-1 and TRBJ2-1; the listed D gene, TRBD2, was not tested against the DNA. TRBV21-1 is a pseudogene segment. This CDR3 region has 15 residues. The CDR3 reads CASTITPSSYNEQFF. DNA for the CDR3: TGTGCCAGCACCATAACTCCGAGCTCCTACAATGAGCAGTTCTTC.

The chain links TRBV4-2 to TRBJ2-2; unclear D gene. The germline V gene encodes CDR1 LGHNA and CDR2 YNFKEQ. The CDR3 runs 14 residues. V lost 0 bases and J lost 1, with 3 bases in between. The CDR3 loop is CASSQDWNTGELFF. The DNA of the CDR3 is TGTGCCAGCAGCCAAGACTGGAACACCGGGGAGCTGTTTTTT.

The chain's CDR3 is CASSSDGNTEAFF. CDR3 DNA: TGTGCCAGCAGTTCTGACGGGAACACTGAAGCTTTCTTT. This sequence joins TRBV5-6 and TRBJ1-1, with no clear D. V was shortened by 5 bases and J by 1 base, with 9 bases between the two germline ends. The CDR3 is made up of 13 amino acids. The germline CDR1 and CDR2 sequences are SGHDT and YYEEEE.

The CDR3 DNA follows: TGCGCCAGCAGCCAAGATTGGGCAGGCGAAGCCTTTTTTTACAATGAGCAGTTCTTC. Translating it yields CASSQDWAGEAFFYNEQFF. This chain uses TRBV4-3 with TRBJ2-1; D ambiguous. V was shortened by 0 bases and J by 4 bases, with 22 bases between the two germline ends. The CDR3 has 19 amino acids. The germline V gene has CDR1 LGHNA and CDR2 YSLEER.